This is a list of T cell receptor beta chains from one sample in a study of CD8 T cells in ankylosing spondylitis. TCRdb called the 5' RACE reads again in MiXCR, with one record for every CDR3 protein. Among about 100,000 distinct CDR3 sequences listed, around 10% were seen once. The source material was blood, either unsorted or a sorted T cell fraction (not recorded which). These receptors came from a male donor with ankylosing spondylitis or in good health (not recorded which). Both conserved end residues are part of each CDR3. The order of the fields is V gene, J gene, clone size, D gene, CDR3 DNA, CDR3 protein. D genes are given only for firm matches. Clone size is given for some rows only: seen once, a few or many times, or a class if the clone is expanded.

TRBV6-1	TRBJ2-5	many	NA	TGTGCCAGCAGACCCGGAGGCGGGCGAGAGACCCAGTACTTC	CASRPGGGRETQYF
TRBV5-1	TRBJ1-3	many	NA	TGCGCCAGCAGCTTGGACTTCGCCCCACAAAGCTCTGGAAACACCATATATTTT	CASSLDFAPQSSGNTIYF
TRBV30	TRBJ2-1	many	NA	TGTGCCTGGAGTCCCCCCTACAATGAGCAGTTCTTC	CAWSPPYNEQFF
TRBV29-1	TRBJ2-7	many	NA	TGCAGCGTCACTCCCGGGACAACGTCTCACGAGCAGTACTTC	CSVTPGTTSHEQYF
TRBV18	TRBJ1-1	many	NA	TGTGCCAGCTCAGGCAGCTCGAACACTGAAGCTTTCTTT	CASSGSSNTEAFF
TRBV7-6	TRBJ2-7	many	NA	TGTGCCAGCAGCCCGGGAAGTGGCTACGAGCAGTACTTC	CASSPGSGYEQYF
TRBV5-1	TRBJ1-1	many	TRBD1	TGCGCCAGCACCCCCGGGACAGGGGGGCAGAACACTGAAGCTTTCTTT	CASTPGTGGQNTEAFF
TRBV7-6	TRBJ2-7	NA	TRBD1	TGTGCCAGCAGCCTTTCGACAGGGATCTACGAGCAGTACTTC	CASSLSTGIYEQYF
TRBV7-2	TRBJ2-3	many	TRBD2	TGTGCCAGCAGCTTAGGACTAGCGAGCACAGATACGCAGTATTTT	CASSLGLASTDTQYF
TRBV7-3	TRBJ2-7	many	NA	TGTGCCAGCAGTCCGGGCCCAACGAACTACGAGCAGTACTTC	CASSPGPTNYEQYF
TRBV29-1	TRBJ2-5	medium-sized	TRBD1	TGCAGCGTTGTGGGACAGGACCAAGAGACCCAGTACTTC	CSVVGQDQETQYF
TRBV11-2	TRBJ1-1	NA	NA	TGTGCCAGCAGCTTTGGTAGGGTGGGCGAAGCTTTCTTT	CASSFGRVGEAFF
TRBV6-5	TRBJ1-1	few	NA	TGTGCCAGCAGTTACTCGAGGGACACTGAAGCTTTCTTT	CASSYSRDTEAFF
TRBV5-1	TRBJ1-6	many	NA	TGCGCCAGCAGCTTGGAGATCTTCCCGGGAGTGAGTTCACCCCTCCACTTT	CASSLEIFPGVSSPLHF
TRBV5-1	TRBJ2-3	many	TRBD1	TGCGCCAGCAGCTTGGAGGTGACAGGGGGCACAGATACGCAGTATTTT	CASSLEVTGGTDTQYF
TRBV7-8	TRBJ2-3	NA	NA	TGTGCCAGCACTCGATCCGGGACGGGCACAGATACGCAGTATTTT	CASTRSGTGTDTQYF
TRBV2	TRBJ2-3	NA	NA	TGTGCCAGCAGTGTCTACACGACAGATACGCAGTATTTT	CASSVYTTDTQYF
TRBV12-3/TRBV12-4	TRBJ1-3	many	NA	TGTGCCAGCAGTTTACGCGGGGGGACAGGAAACACCATATATTTT	CASSLRGGTGNTIYF
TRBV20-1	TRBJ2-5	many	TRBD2	TGCAGTGCTAGCGGGGGGGCCGTGGAGACCCAGTACTTC	CSASGGAVETQYF
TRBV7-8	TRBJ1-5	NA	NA	TGTGCCAGCAGCCGAGGGGGAGGCCAGCCCCAGCATTTT	CASSRGGGQPQHF
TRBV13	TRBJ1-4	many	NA	TGTGCCAGCAGCCAACGGGCAACTAATGAAAAACTGTTTTTT	CASSQRATNEKLFF
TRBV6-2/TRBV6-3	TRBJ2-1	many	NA	TGTGCCAGCAGTTACTCTAGCGACTACAATGAGCAGTTCTTC	CASSYSSDYNEQFF
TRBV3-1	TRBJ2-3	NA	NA	TGTGCCAGCAGCCAGGATTTAGTGAGAGCTACCGGATCAGATACGCAGTATTTT	CASSQDLVRATGSDTQYF
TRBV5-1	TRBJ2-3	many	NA	TGCGCCAGCAGCCAGCTGGGGACTAGCACAGATACGCAGTATTTT	CASSQLGTSTDTQYF
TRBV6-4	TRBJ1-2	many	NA	TGTGCCAGCAGTCCGGACGGCGGGCCTTATGGCTACACCTTC	CASSPDGGPYGYTF
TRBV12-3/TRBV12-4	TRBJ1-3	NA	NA	TGTGCCAGCAGTTTTCAAGGAAACACCATATATTTT	CASSFQGNTIYF
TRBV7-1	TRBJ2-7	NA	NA	TGTGCCACCTCCCCTTACTTAGGAAGCTCCTACGAGCAGTACTTC	CATSPYLGSSYEQYF
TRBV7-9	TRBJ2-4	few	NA	TGTGCCAGCAGCTTAGAGGCAGGGTTATGCCACTTC	CASSLEAGLCHF
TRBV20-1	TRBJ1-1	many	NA	TGCAGTGCTGAAGGGGGACCGATGATGAACACTGAAGCTTTCTTT	CSAEGGPMMNTEAFF
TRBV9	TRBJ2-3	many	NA	TGTGCCAGCAGCGGGGGGGAGACAGATACGCAGTATTTT	CASSGGETDTQYF